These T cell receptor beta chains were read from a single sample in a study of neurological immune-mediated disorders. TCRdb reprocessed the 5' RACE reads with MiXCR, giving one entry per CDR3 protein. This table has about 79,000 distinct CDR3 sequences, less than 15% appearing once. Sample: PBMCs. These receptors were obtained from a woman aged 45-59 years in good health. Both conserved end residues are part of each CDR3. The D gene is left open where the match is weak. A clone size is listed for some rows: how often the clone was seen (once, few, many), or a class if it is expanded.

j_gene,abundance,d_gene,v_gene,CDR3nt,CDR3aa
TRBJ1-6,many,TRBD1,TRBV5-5,TGTGCCAGCAGCTCGAGGAAGGGACAGGGGCTTTCACCCCTCCACTTT,CASSSRKGQGLSPLHF
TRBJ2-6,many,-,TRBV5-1,TGCGCCAGCGGCGACAGTTCTGGGGCCAACGTCCTGACTTTC,CASGDSSGANVLTF
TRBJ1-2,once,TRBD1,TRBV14,TGTGCCAGCAGCCAGAAGACAGGGGGCTACGCCTATGGCTACACCTTC,CASSQKTGGYAYGYTF
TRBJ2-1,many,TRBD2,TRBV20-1,TGCAGTGCTAGACAGACTAGCGGGAGCACTGAGCAGTTCTTC,CSARQTSGSTEQFF
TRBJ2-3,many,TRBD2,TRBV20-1,TGCAGTGCTCCCGGAGGACTAGCGGGGGGAGCGGGGAGCAGTACGCAGTATTTT,CSAPGGLAGGAGSSTQYF
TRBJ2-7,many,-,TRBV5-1,TGCGCCAGCAGCTTGGACAGGCGCTCCTACGAGCAGTACTTC,CASSLDRRSYEQYF
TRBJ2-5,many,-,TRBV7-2,TGTGCCAGCAGCTTAACCCGGGACCCCTGGGAGACCCAGTACTTC,CASSLTRDPWETQYF
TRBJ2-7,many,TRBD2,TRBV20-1,TGCAGTGCTAGAGGGGCAGCGGGGAGCTCCTACGAGCAGTACTTC,CSARGAAGSSYEQYF
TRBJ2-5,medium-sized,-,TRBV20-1,TGCAGTGCCGTAACATTCCGGGGAGAGGAGACCCAGTACTTC,CSAVTFRGEETQYF
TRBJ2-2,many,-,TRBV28,TGTGCCAGCAGTTTCTCCTATCTCGGGGAGCTGTTTTTT,CASSFSYLGELFF
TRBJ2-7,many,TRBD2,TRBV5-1,TGCGCCAGCAGTGGAGATGGGGGAGGGTACGAGCAGTACTTC,CASSGDGGGYEQYF
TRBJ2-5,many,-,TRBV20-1,TGCAGTGCCTCGCGGCTAAACCAAGAGACCCAGTACTTC,CSASRLNQETQYF
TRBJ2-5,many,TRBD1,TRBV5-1,TGCGCCAGCAGCAGAACCGGGACAGGAGAAGAGACCCAGTACTTC,CASSRTGTGEETQYF
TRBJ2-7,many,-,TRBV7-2,TGTGCCAGCAGCCTGGGGCGGGTTTACGAGCAGTACTTC,CASSLGRVYEQYF
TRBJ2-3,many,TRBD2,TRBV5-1,TGCGCCAGCAGCTCTAGCGGGGCAACCACAGATACGCAGTATTTT,CASSSSGATTDTQYF
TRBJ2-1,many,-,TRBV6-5,TGTGCCAGCAGTTACTCGAATGAGCAGTTCTTC,CASSYSNEQFF
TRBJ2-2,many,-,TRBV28,TGTGCCAGCAGTTTCCACAGGGGGGGCACCGGGGAGCTGTTTTTT,CASSFHRGGTGELFF
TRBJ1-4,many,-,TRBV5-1,TGCGCCAGCAGCTACGGGACACCAACTAATGAAAAACTGTTTTTT,CASSYGTPTNEKLFF
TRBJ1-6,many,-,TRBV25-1,TGTGCCAGCAGCCTACCTAGTCCTTATTCACCCCTCCACTTT,CASSLPSPYSPLHF
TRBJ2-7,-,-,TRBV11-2,TGTGCCGGTAGCGGTGGGGGGTACGAGCAGTACTTC,CAGSGGGYEQYF
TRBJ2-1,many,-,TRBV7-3,TGTGCCAGCAGCTTCGGGACTCCCTACAATGAGCAGTTCTTC,CASSFGTPYNEQFF
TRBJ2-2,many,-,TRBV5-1,TGCGCCAGCAGCCAAACCCGGGCGAACACCGGGGAGCTGTTTTTT,CASSQTRANTGELFF
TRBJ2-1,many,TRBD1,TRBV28,TGTGCCAGCAGCTTTACAGGGGGCCGGTACAATGAGCAGTTCTTC,CASSFTGGRYNEQFF
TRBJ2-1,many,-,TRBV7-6,TGTGCCAGCAGCTCCGCGTATGAGCAGTTCTTC,CASSSAYEQFF
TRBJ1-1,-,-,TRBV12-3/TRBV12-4,TGTGCCAGCAGTTTAGGTCAGCACACTGAAGCTTTCTTT,CASSLGQHTEAFF
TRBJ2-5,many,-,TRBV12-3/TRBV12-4,TGTGCCAGCAGCTTCGGACACCGAAGAGAGACCCAGTACTTC,CASSFGHRRETQYF
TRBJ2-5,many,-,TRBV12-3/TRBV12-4,TGTGCCAGCAGTTTAGCGAAGGGCCGGGGGACCCAGTACTTC,CASSLAKGRGTQYF